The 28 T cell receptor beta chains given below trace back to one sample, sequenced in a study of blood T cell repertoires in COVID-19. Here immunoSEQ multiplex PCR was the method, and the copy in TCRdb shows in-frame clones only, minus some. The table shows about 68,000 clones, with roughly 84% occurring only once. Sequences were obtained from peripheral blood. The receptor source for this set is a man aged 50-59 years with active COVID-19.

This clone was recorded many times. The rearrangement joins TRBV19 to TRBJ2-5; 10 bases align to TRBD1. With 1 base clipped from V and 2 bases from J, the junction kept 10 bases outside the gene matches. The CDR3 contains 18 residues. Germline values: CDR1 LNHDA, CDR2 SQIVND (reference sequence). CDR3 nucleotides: TGTGCCAGTAGTATAGGAGCCGGGACAGGGGCCGGTCAAGAGACCCAGTACTTC. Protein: CASSIGAGTGAGQETQYF.

CDR3 coding DNA: TGTGCTAGTGGTTTGACCGCGCGACACACAGATACGCAGTATTTT. This gives the protein CASGLTARHTDTQYF. This sequence joins TRBV12-5 and TRBJ2-3, with D unclear. Germline loops: CDR1 LGHNT, CDR2 FRNRAP. This CDR3 has 15 residues. V was shortened by 2 bases and J by 2 bases, with 11 bases between the two germline ends.

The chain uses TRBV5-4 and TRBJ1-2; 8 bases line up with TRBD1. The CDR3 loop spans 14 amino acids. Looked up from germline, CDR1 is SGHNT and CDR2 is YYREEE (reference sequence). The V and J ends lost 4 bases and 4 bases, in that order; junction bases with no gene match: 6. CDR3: CASSLRTGSYGYTF. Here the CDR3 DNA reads TGTGCCAGCAGCCTAAGGACAGGGAGCTATGGCTACACCTTC.

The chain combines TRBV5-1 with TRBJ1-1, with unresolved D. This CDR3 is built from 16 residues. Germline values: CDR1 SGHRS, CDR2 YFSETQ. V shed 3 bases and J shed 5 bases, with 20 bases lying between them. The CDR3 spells CASSSPGLSGRTEAFF. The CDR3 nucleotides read TGCGCCAGCAGCTCCCCCGGCCTAAGCGGACGGACTGAAGCTTTCTTT.

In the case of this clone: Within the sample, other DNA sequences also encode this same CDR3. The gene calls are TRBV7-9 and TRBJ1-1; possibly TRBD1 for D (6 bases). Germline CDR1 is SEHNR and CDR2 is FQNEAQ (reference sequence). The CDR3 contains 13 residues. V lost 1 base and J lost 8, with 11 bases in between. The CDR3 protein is CASSLEGGTEAFF. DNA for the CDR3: TGTGCCAGCAGCTTAGAGGGGGGGACAGAAGCTTTCTTT.

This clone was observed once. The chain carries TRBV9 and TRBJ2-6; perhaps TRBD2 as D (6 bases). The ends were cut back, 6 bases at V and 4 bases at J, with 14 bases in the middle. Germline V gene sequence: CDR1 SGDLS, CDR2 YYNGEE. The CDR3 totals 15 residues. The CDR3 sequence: CASMAGGAGANVLTF. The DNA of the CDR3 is TGTGCCAGCATGGCAGGAGGGGCCGGGGCCAACGTCCTGACTTTC.

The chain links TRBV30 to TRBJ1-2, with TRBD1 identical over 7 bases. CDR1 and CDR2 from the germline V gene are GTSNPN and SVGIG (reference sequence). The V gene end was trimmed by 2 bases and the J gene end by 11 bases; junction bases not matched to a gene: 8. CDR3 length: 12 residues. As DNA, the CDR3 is TGTGCCTGGAGTATTTCCGGACAGGCTTACACCTTC. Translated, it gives CAWSISGQAYTF.

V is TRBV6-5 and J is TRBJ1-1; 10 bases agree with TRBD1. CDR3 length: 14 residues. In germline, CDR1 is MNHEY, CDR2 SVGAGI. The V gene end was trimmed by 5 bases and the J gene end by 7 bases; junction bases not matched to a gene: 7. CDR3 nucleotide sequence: TGTGCCAGCAGTCGGGACAGGGGAACAGGTGAAGCTTTCTTT. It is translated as CASSRDRGTGEAFF.

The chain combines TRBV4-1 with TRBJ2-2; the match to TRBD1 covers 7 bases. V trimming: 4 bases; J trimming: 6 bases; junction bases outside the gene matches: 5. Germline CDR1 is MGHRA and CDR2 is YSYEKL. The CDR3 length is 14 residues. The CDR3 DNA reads TGCGCCAGCAGCCGGGGACAGACCTCCGGGGAGCTGTTTTTT. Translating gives CASSRGQTSGELFF.

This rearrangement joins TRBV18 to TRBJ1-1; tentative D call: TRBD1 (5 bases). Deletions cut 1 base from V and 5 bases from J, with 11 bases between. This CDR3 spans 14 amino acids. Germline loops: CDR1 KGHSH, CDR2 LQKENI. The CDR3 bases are TGTGCCAGCTCACCACAGGGGATGATTACTGAAGCTTTCTTT. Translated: CASSPQGMITEAFF.

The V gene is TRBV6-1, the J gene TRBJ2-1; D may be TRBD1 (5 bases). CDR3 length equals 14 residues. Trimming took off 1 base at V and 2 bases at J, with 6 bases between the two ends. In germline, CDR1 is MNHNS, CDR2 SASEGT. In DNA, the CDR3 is TGTGCCAGCAGTGAAGTGACAGCCTACAATGAGCAGTTCTTC. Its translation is CASSEVTAYNEQFF.

This chain's CDR3 is CASSPRTGGSTDTQYF. As DNA, the CDR3 is TGTGCCAGCTCACCTCGGACAGGGGGAAGCACAGATACGCAGTATTTT. This chain joins TRBV18 and TRBJ2-3; 10 bases line up with TRBD1. The germline CDR1 and CDR2 sequences are KGHSH and LQKENI. V lost 3 bases and J lost 0; bases outside the gene matches: 3. The CDR3 covers 16 residues.

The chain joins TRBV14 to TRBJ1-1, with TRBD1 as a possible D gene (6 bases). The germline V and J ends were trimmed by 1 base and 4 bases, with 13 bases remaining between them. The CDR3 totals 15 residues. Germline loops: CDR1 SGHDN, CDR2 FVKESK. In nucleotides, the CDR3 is TGTGCCAGCAGCCAAGGGGGGGGCTTTAGCACTGAAGCTTTCTTT. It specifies CASSQGGGFSTEAFF.

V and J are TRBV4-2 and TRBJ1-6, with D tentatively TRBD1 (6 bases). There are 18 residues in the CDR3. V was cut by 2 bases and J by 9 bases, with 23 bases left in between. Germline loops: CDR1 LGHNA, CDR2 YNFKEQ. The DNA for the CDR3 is TGTGCCAGCAGCCAAAAGGCGGTGGGGCAGGGGATGGGTTCACCCCTCCACTTT. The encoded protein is CASSQKAVGQGMGSPLHF.

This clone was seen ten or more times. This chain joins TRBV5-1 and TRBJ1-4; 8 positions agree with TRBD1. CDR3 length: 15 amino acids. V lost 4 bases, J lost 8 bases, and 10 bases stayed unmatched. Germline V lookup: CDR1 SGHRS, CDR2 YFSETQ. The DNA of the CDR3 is TGCGCCAGCAGCCACGATGGACAGGGAGGGGAAAAACTGTTTTTT. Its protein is CASSHDGQGGEKLFF.

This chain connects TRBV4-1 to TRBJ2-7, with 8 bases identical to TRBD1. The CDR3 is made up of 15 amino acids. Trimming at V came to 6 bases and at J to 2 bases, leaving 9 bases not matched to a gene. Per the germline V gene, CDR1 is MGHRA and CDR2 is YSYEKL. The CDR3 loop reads CASRSSGTGPYEQYF. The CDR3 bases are TGCGCCAGCAGATCTTCCGGGACAGGCCCCTACGAGCAGTACTTC.

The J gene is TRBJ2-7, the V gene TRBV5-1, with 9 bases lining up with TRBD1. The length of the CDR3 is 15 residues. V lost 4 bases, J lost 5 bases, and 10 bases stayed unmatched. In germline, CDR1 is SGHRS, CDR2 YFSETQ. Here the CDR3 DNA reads TGCGCCAGCAGCCGAACATCAGACAGGGGGGACGAGCAGTACTTC. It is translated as CASSRTSDRGDEQYF.

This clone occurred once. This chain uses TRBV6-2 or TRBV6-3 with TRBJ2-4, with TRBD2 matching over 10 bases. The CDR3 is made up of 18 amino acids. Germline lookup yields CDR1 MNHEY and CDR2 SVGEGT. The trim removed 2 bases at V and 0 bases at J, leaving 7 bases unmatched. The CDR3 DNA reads TGTGCCAGCAGTTACCTGCTAGCGGGAGTGTTAGCCAAAAACATTCAGTACTTC. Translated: CASSYLLAGVLAKNIQYF.

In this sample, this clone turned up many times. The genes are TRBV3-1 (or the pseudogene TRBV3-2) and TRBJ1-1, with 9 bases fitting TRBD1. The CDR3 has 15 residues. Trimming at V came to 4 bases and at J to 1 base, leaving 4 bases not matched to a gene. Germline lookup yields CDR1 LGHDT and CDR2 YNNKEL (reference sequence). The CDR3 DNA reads TGTGCCAGCAGCCGTATGGGACAGGGGAACACTGAAGCTTTCTTT. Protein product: CASSRMGQGNTEAFF.

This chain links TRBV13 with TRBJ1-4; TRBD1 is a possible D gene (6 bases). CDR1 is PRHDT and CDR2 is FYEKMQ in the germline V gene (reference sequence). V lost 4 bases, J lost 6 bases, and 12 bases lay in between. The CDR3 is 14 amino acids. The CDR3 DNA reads TGTGCCAGCAGCTCCGGGACAACAGATGAAAAACTGTTTTTT. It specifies CASSSGTTDEKLFF.

CDR3 nucleotide sequence: TGCGCCAGCCGGGGATTAGATTACGAGCAGTACTTC. Its translation is CASRGLDYEQYF. This chain uses TRBV4-1 with TRBJ2-7, with a weak D call TRBD2 (5 bases). This CDR3 contains 12 residues. CDR1 and CDR2 from the germline V gene are MGHRA and YSYEKL. Trimming cost V 8 bases and J 4 bases, with 12 bases left between them.

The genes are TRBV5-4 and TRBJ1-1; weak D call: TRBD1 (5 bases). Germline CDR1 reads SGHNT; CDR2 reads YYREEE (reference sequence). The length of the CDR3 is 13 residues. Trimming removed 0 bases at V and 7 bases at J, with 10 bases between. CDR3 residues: CASSLVADSEAFF. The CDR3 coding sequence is TGTGCCAGCAGCTTGGTGGCAGACAGTGAAGCTTTCTTT.

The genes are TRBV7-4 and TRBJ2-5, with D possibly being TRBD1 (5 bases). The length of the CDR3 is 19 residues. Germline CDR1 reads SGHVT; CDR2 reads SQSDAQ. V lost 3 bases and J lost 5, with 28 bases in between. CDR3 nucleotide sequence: TGTGCCAGCAGCTTGTGGTATTTGGGTGGGGCAAGGGGTATGGAGACCCAGTACTTC. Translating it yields CASSLWYLGGARGMETQYF.

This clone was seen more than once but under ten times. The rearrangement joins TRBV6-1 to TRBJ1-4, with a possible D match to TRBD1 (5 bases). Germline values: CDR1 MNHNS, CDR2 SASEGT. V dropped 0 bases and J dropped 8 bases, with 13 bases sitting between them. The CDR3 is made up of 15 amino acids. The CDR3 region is CASSEAGRGDEKLFF. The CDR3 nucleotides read TGTGCCAGCAGTGAAGCCGGGCGGGGGGACGAAAAACTGTTTTTT.

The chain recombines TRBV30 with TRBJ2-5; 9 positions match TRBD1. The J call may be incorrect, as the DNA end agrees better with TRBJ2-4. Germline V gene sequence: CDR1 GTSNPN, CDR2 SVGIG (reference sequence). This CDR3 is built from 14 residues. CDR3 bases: TGTGCCTGGAGTGAACTACAGGGGGCGGCCATTCAGTACTTC. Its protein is CAWSELQGAAIQYF.

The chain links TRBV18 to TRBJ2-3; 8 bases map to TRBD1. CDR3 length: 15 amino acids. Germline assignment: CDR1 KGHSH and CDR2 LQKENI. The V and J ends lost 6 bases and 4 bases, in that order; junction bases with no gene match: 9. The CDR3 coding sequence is TGTGCCAGCTCTCCTAGGACAGGGTTGGCAGATACGCAGTATTTT. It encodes CASSPRTGLADTQYF.

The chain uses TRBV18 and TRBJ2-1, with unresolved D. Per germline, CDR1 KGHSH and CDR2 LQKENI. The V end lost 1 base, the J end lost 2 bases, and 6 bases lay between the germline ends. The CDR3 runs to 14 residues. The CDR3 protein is CASSPRETYNEQFF. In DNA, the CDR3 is TGTGCCAGCTCACCACGTGAGACCTACAATGAGCAGTTCTTC.

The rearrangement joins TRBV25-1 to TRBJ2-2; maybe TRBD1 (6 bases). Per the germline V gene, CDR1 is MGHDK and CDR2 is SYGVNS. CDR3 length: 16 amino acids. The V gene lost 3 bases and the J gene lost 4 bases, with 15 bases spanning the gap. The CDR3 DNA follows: TGTGCCAGCAGTGACCCCTCACAGGGATCCACCGGGGAGCTGTTTTTT. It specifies CASSDPSQGSTGELFF.